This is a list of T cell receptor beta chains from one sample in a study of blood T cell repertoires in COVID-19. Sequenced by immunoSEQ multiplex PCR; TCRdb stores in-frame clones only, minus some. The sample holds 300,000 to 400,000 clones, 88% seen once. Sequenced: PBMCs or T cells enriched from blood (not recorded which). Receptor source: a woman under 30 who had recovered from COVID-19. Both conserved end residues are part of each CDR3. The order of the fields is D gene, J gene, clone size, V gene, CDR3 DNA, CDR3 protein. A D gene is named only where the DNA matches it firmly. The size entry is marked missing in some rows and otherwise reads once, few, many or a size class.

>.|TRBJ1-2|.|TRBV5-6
TGTGCCAGCAGCTTGCGGGGGGCATATGGCTACACCTTC
CASSLRGAYGYTF
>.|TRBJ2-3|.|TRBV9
TGTGCCAGCACCGGACATCCCAGCACAGATACGCAGTATTTT
CASTGHPSTDTQYF
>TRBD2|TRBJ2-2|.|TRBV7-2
TGTGCCAGCAGTTCACGCTCACCGGGACTAGCGGGGGGGCGAGGGGAGCTGTTTTTT
CASSSRSPGLAGGRGELFF
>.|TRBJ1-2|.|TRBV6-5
TGTGCCAGCAGTTACTCTTTCGGGGATGGCTACACCTTC
CASSYSFGDGYTF
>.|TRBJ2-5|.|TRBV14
TGTGCCAGCAGCCAAGGTGTGGCGGGGCGGAAGGGGACCCAGTACTTC
CASSQGVAGRKGTQYF
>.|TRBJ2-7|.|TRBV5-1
TGCGCCAGCAGCTTGATTTTCGCGGTTTCGAGTACCTCCTACGAGCAGTACTTC
CASSLIFAVSSTSYEQYF
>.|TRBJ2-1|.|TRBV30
TGTGCCTGGAGTGAGGGGGGGGCCCACAATGAGCAGTTCTTC
CAWSEGGAHNEQFF
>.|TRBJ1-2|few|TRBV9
TGTGCCAGCAGCGTAGCCACAGGGAACTATGGCTACACCTTC
CASSVATGNYGYTF
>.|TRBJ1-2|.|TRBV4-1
TGCGCCAGCAGCCCAGTGGGGGGATCTGACTATGGCTACACCTTC
CASSPVGGSDYGYTF
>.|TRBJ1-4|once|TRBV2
TGTGCCAGCAGTGAAGCGCTTGTCAGTTGGCTGTTTTTT
CASSEALVSWLFF
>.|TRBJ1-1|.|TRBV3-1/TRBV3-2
TGTGCCAGCAGCCAGTCGGGGGTGATGTACACTGAAGCTTTCTTT
CASSQSGVMYTEAFF
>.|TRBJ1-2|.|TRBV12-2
TGTGCAAGTCGCTTAGAAGCCTTGTCAGGGGTGGAAGACAAACCCTATGGCTACACCTTC
CASRLEALSGVEDKPYGYTF
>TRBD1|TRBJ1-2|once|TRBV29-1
TGCAGCGCTCCCCAGGGGGCGAGCGGCTACACCTTC
CSAPQGASGYTF
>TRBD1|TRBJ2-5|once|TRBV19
TGTGCCATTGGGTCAGGGGGCGTCGGGGAGACCCAGTACTTC
CAIGSGGVGETQYF
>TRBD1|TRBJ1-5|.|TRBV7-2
TGTGCCAGCAGCAGGGGAACAGGGGTACTAAATCAGCCCCAGCATTTT
CASSRGTGVLNQPQHF
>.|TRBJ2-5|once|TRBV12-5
TGTGCTAGTGGTTTCGGACAAAAGATTCAAGAGACCCAGTACTTC
CASGFGQKIQETQYF
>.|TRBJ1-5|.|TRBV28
TGTGCCAGCAGTTTGTTCGTGTATAGCAATCAGCCCCAGCATTTT
CASSLFVYSNQPQHF
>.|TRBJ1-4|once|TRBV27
TGTGCCAGCAGTTTATCAGGGGGTTCTAATGAAAAACTGTTTTTT
CASSLSGGSNEKLFF
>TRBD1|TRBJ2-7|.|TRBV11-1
TGTGCCAGCAGCTCTGAAAGGACAGGGGGCTACGAGCAGTACTTC
CASSSERTGGYEQYF
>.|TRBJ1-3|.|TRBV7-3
TGTGCCAGCAGCTTAACCCCGGGAGGGTTAGGAAACACCATATATTTT
CASSLTPGGLGNTIYF
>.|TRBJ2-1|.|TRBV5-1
TGCGCCAGCAGCTTAATCGAGGTGACAGACTACAATGAGCAGTTCTTC
CASSLIEVTDYNEQFF
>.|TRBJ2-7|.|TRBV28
TGTGCCAGCAGCCCCCGACTCCTCGAACACTACGAGCAGTACTTC
CASSPRLLEHYEQYF
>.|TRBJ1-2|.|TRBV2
TGTGCCAGCAGTGATGTCAGGGCGTATGGCTACACCTTC
CASSDVRAYGYTF
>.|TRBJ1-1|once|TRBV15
TGTGCCACCAGCCTACATTTTAACAGGGTTACGAACACTGAAGCTTTCTTT
CATSLHFNRVTNTEAFF
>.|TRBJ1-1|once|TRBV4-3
TGCGCCAGCAGCCAAGACGCGGGAGGGAACACTGAAGCTTTCTTT
CASSQDAGGNTEAFF
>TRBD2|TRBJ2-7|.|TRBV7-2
TGTGCCAGCAGCTTATTGGGGACTAGCGGGGGTGTATTCTACGAGCAGTACTTC
CASSLLGTSGGVFYEQYF
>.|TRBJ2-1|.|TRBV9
TGTGCCAGCAGCGTAGAGGCAGGTGGAGGTTACAATGAGCAGTTCTTC
CASSVEAGGGYNEQFF
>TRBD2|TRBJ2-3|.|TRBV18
TGTGCCAGCTCACCACAAAGCGGGGGATGGATAGATACGCAGTATTTT
CASSPQSGGWIDTQYF
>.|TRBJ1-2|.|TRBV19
TGTGCCAGTAGTATTGGGCTGGGGCCGTATGGCTACACCTTC
CASSIGLGPYGYTF
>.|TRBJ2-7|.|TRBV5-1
TGCGCCAGCAGCACGGGTACCTACGAGCAGTACTTC
CASSTGTYEQYF
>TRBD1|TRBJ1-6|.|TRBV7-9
TGTGCCAGCAGCTTAGAGTCTGGACAGGGCCCCTCACCCCTCCACTTT
CASSLESGQGPSPLHF
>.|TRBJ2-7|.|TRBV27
TGTGCCAGCAGTTTATCGTTTCAGGGTGGCTGGGAGCAGTACTTC
CASSLSFQGGWEQYF
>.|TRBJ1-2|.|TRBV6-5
TGTGCCAGCAGTTACTCGATTTTTTCCGGTAGCTATGGCTACACCTTC
CASSYSIFSGSYGYTF
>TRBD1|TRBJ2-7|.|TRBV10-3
TGTGCCATCAGACAGGGGGCGAACGAGCAGTACTTC
CAIRQGANEQYF